This T cell receptor beta chain derives from a study of blood T cell repertoires in COVID-19. Study context: Sources were T cells, B-cell-depleted T cells, or PBMCs; the material itself was cDNA or gDNA.

This clone was counted a single time. J lost 9 bases, V lost 5 bases, and 7 bases had no gene match. There are 13 residues in the CDR3. The V gene's germline CDR1 is SGHTA and CDR2 FQGTGA. As processed by the authors: Using reference gene primer amplification, nucleated cell counts were estimated. TCRdb keeps only in-frame clones here, not all; method: immunoSEQ multiplex PCR. The DNA was the basis for D and trimming; V, J and clone size are from that table. The sample records about 120,000 clones, roughly 72% being singletons. This rearrangement joins TRBV7-3 to TRBJ2-1; 7 nucleotides agree with TRBD1. Sequencing input: peripheral blood. This TCR came from a man aged 55 to 70 with acute or convalescent COVID-19. This CDR3 is CASSQTGVGEQFF. Written as DNA, the CDR3 is TGTGCCAGCAGCCAAACAGGGGTGGGTGAGCAGTTCTTC.